This paragraph reports one T cell receptor (beta chain). The antigen remains undetermined. These data belong to a study of beta chain features in type 1 diabetes. Background on the study: Age, gender, cell numbers and subset yield matched between patients and controls. Broader study findings: Sampled from patients, naive, central memory and Treg TCRB repertoires appeared more similar than those sampled from healthy donors. Moderate yet significant TCRB CDR3 shortening was seen in Type 1 diabetes patients in all four CD4+ subsets.

Expressed TCRB transcripts were sequenced after all isolated RNA was converted to cDNA. Libraries were prepared by immunoSEQ multiplex PCR; TCRdb keeps only in-frame clonotypes and omits some of them. The sample includes 450,000 or so clones, more than 9.5% seen only once; the top ten take approximately 0.05%. Sequenced sample: naive CD4+ T cells from blood. This TCR derives from a woman between 18 and 30 years old in good health.

The CDR3 DNA reads TGTGCCAGCAGTGAAAGGTCGTACTCCTACGAGCAGTACGTC. Protein product: CASSERSYSYEQYV. This chain links TRBV2 with TRBJ2-7; the D is unclear. Germline V CDR1 and CDR2: SNHLY, FYNNEI. This CDR3 is built from 14 residues. V was trimmed by 2 bases and J by 0 bases, leaving 8 bases between them.